Each of the 10 T cell receptor beta chains below was sequenced from the same sample in a study of T cell responses to AZD1222 COVID-19 vaccine. Sequencing was performed with immunoSEQ multiplex PCR; in TCRdb, only in-frame clones are kept and a portion is missing. The repertoire includes 120,000 or so clones, less than 95% of them detected once, and around 4.5% sits in the top ten. The material sequenced was peripheral blood, taken on day 0 of MenACWY control vaccination. The receptors stem from an adult in good health.

The V call is TRBV19, the J call TRBJ1-5, with 12 bases that match TRBD1. The CDR3 is made up of 15 amino acids. In germline, CDR1 is LNHDA, CDR2 SQIVND (reference sequence). Trimming removed 5 bases from V and 6 bases from J; junction bases left unmatched: 5. CDR3 amino acids: CASSPGTGGFQPQHF. The CDR3 DNA follows: TGTGCCAGTAGTCCCGGGACAGGGGGCTTTCAGCCCCAGCATTTT.

This rearrangement joins TRBV10-2 to TRBJ1-1; D might be TRBD1 (6 bases). Looked up from germline, CDR1 is WSHSY and CDR2 is SAAADI. V shed 6 bases and J shed 10 bases, with 12 bases lying between them. This CDR3 spans 11 amino acids. CDR3 protein: CASRQGSSAFF. CDR3 nucleotides: TGCGCCAGCAGACAGGGAAGCTCAGCTTTCTTT.

DNA for the CDR3: TGTGCCTGGAGCCCGGGACAGAATAATTCACCCCTCCACTTT. It encodes CAWSPGQNNSPLHF. The gene calls are TRBV30 and TRBJ1-6, with 7 bases lining up with TRBD1. The germline V gene encodes CDR1 GTSNPN and CDR2 SVGIG (reference sequence). V shed 3 bases, J shed 5 bases, and the junction held 4 bases outside the gene matches. The CDR3 is 14 amino acids.

J is TRBJ2-5 and V is TRBV10-3, with unresolved D. V was trimmed by 2 bases and J by 4 bases, leaving 5 bases between them. Germline lookup yields CDR1 ENHRY and CDR2 SYGVKD. The CDR3 spans 12 residues. The CDR3 DNA follows: TGTGCCATCAGTGAGAAGGGAGAGACCCAGTACTTC. This codes for CAISEKGETQYF.

The J gene is TRBJ1-5, the V gene TRBV19; D is possibly TRBD1 (6 bases). This CDR3 has 14 residues. V was clipped by 3 bases and J by 7 bases, with 13 bases between them. The germline V gene encodes CDR1 LNHDA and CDR2 SQIVND (reference sequence). CDR3 residues: CASSIWTAGQPQHF. The CDR3 nucleotides are TGTGCCAGTAGTATCTGGACAGCCGGCCAGCCCCAGCATTTT.

The chain couples TRBV2 to TRBJ1-5; TRBD1 is a possible D gene (6 bases). Trimming took off 5 bases at V and 2 bases at J, with 16 bases between the two ends. The CDR3 runs 16 residues. CDR1 is SNHLY, CDR2 FYNNEI, per germline. CDR3 DNA: TGTGCCAGCAGTATAACACAGGGACTCGGCAATCAGCCCCAGCATTTT. Protein sequence: CASSITQGLGNQPQHF. Based on the CDR3 plus reference TRBV2 and TRBJ1-5, the full variable domain is EPEVTQTPSHQVTQMGQEVILRCVPISNHLYFYWYRQILGQKVEFLVSFYNNEISEKSEIFDDQFSVERPDGSNFTLKIRSTKLEDSAMYFCASSITQGLGNQPQHFGDGTRLSIL.

The chain couples TRBV12-3 or TRBV12-4 to TRBJ1-1; 7 nucleotides match TRBD1. Trimming cost V 4 bases and J 9 bases; bases outside gene matches: 5. CDR3 length: 12 amino acids. In DNA, the CDR3 is TGTGCCAGCAGTTACGGGGACAGTCAAGCTTTCTTT. Protein sequence: CASSYGDSQAFF.

The chain links TRBV6-5 to TRBJ1-3, with unresolved D. CDR3 length: 15 amino acids. From germline, CDR1 is MNHEY and CDR2 SVGAGI. Trimming shortened V by 10 bases and J by 0 bases, and 16 bases separated the two germline ends. The CDR3 here is CATIGWAHSGNTIYF. The DNA for the CDR3 is TGTGCCACCATCGGTTGGGCCCACTCTGGAAACACCATATATTTT.

This chain links TRBV6-5 with TRBJ2-7, with 7 bases that match TRBD2. V lost 6 bases and J lost 5; bases outside the gene matches: 13. CDR1 and CDR2 (germline): MNHEY, SVGAGI. The CDR3 is 15 amino acids. In DNA, the CDR3 is TGTGCCAGCAGGCCGTACCGGGCCAGCGGGGACGAGCAGTACGTC. Protein sequence: CASRPYRASGDEQYV.

The chain couples TRBV6-2 or TRBV6-3 to TRBJ2-3; TRBD2 matches at 12 bases. The CDR3 runs to 15 residues. V dropped 2 bases and J dropped 5; count of bases not matched to a gene: 2. The germline V gene encodes CDR1 MNHEY and CDR2 SVGEGT. The CDR3 protein is CASSYLAGGQDTQYF. The CDR3 coding sequence is TGTGCCAGCAGTTACCTAGCGGGAGGGCAAGATACGCAGTATTTT.